A single sample is the source of the 18 T cell receptor beta chains below, sequenced in a study of blood T cell repertoires in COVID-19. Only in-frame clones appear in the TCRdb table, and some are missing; sequencing was by immunoSEQ multiplex PCR. The sample shows over 85,000 clones, over 65% of them seen only once. The specimen was peripheral blood. The receptors derive from a human donor in a cohort sampled during active COVID-19.

This clone was counted between two and nine times. V and J are TRBV2 and TRBJ1-1; maybe TRBD1 (5 bases). V was trimmed by 5 bases and J by 0 bases, leaving 13 bases between them. Germline V gene sequence: CDR1 SNHLY, CDR2 FYNNEI. The CDR3 loop spans 15 amino acids. Written as DNA, the CDR3 is TGTGCCAGCAGTAACAGGAGTCCCATGAACACTGAAGCTTTCTTT. Its protein product is CASSNRSPMNTEAFF.

V and J are TRBV4-1 and TRBJ2-3; D is unclear. Germline V gene lookup returns CDR1 MGHRA and CDR2 YSYEKL. The CDR3 consists of 16 residues. The V end lost 0 bases, the J end lost 3 bases, and 13 bases lay between the germline ends. The chain's CDR3 is CASSQDNALRTDTQYF. The CDR3 DNA follows: TGCGCCAGCAGCCAAGATAATGCCCTAAGAACAGATACGCAGTATTTT.

V gene TRBV5-1 combines with J gene TRBJ2-3; 8 bases fit TRBD1. The V segment lost 3 bases and the J segment 0 bases; nucleotides outside the gene matches: 3. CDR1 is SGHRS, CDR2 YFSETQ, per germline. The CDR3 loop spans 15 amino acids. The CDR3 is CASSYGQGSTDTQYF. The CDR3 region has the DNA TGCGCCAGCAGCTACGGACAGGGCAGCACAGATACGCAGTATTTT.

There are a few counts of this clone. The chain employs TRBV6-5 and TRBJ2-3; D not certain. The length of the CDR3 is 13 residues. Trimming shortened V by 2 bases and J by 5 bases, and 8 bases separated the two germline ends. Germline V gives CDR1 MNHEY, CDR2 SVGAGI. CDR3 coding DNA: TGTGCCAGCAGTTACACAGTCGTAGATACGCAGTATTTT. Translating gives CASSYTVVDTQYF.

With regard to this clone: One junction end disagrees with the germline gene, perhaps due to a read error. The J gene is TRBJ1-5, the V gene TRBV2; possibly TRBD1 for D (5 bases). This CDR3 contains 14 residues. Germline-derived CDR1 and CDR2 are SNHLY and FYNNEI. The CDR3 region is CVSTLGGRNQPQHF. CDR3 nucleotides: TGTGTCAGCACCCTGGGGGGACGCAATCAGCCCCAGCATTTT.

This clone was counted once. The chain employs TRBV7-8 and TRBJ1-4, with TRBD1 identical over 7 bases. The CDR3 length is 13 residues. V lost 0 bases and J lost 16; bases outside the gene matches: 8. Germline assignment: CDR1 SGHVS and CDR2 FQNEAQ. CDR3 protein: CASSLAPQGESFF. CDR3 bases: TGTGCCAGCAGCTTAGCGCCCCAGGGGGAGTCGTTTTTT.

Only a few counts were recorded for this clone. J is TRBJ2-2 and V is TRBV7-3, with D unresolved. V was cut by 1 base and J by 6 bases, with 3 bases left in between. Germline values: CDR1 SGHTA, CDR2 FQGTGA. This CDR3 is 12 amino acids long. CDR3 sequence: CASSLISGELFF. The DNA of the CDR3 is TGTGCCAGCAGCTTAATATCCGGGGAGCTGTTTTTT. The whole variable domain, filled in from reference TRBV7-3 and TRBJ2-2, reads GAGVSQTPSNKVTEKGKYVELRCDPISGHTALYWYRQSLGQGPEFLIYFQGTGAADDSGLPNDRFFAVRPEGSVSTLKIQRTERGDSAVYLCASSLISGELFFGEGSRLTVL.

The rearrangement links TRBV4-2 to TRBJ2-7, with 8 positions matching TRBD2. Germline loops: CDR1 LGHNA, CDR2 YNFKEQ. The CDR3 runs 16 residues. The J segment lost 1 base and the V segment lost 0 bases, leaving 5 bases of the junction unmatched. CDR3 bases: TGTGCCAGCAGCCAAGATTCGGGCGGGGGGTCCTACGAGCAGTACTTC. As protein: CASSQDSGGGSYEQYF.

DNA of the CDR3: TGTGCCAGCAGCCGGCGGGGAGTGAACACTGAAGCTTTCTTT. Residues: CASSRRGVNTEAFF. The chain couples TRBV3-1 (or the pseudogene TRBV3-2) to TRBJ1-1, with D uncertain. Germline V gene lookup returns CDR1 LGHDT and CDR2 YNNKEL (reference sequence). The CDR3 totals 14 residues. The V end lost 4 bases, the J end lost 0 bases, and 9 bases lay between the germline ends.

The chain recombines TRBV5-5 with TRBJ1-2, with 10 bases matching TRBD1. CDR1 SGHKS and CDR2 YYEKEE come from the germline V gene (reference sequence). V lost 2 bases, J lost 6 bases, and 13 bases stayed unmatched. The CDR3 totals 17 residues. The CDR3: CASSFLPLRGTGDGYTF. The CDR3 DNA follows: TGTGCCAGCAGCTTCCTTCCCCTCCGGGGGACAGGGGATGGCTACACCTTC.

This clone showed up just a few times. V and J are TRBV28 and TRBJ1-4; 9 nucleotides match TRBD1. The CDR3 has 20 amino acids. The germline V gene has CDR1 MDHEN and CDR2 SYDVKM. J lost 8 bases, V lost 2 bases, and 21 bases had no gene match. Here the CDR3 DNA reads TGTGCCAGCAGTTTAATCGGGGGTCGGGGAGTGGACAGGGGTAGGGAAAAACTGTTTTTT. Translating it yields CASSLIGGRGVDRGREKLFF.

V is TRBV11-2 and J is TRBJ2-2; 7 bases are a match to TRBD1. The germline V gene has CDR1 SGHAT and CDR2 FQNNGV. V lost 5 bases, J lost 1 base, and 4 bases stayed unmatched. The CDR3 runs 15 residues. This CDR3 is CASSADRLNTGELFF. The CDR3 DNA reads TGTGCCAGCAGCGCGGACAGGCTGAACACCGGGGAGCTGTTTTTT.

V is TRBV4-2 and J is TRBJ1-3; a possible D gene is TRBD1 (5 bases). This CDR3 has 16 amino acids. Germline loops: CDR1 LGHNA, CDR2 YNFKEQ. V lost 2 bases to trimming and J lost 0 bases, with 11 bases between them. CDR3 DNA: TGTGCCAGCAGCCAAAAGACAGACCCCTCTGGAAACACCATATATTTT. Protein sequence: CASSQKTDPSGNTIYF.

This clone was detected only a few times. The chain employs TRBV20-1 and TRBJ1-3; tentative D call: TRBD1 (5 bases). This CDR3 region has 15 residues. The germline V and J ends were trimmed by 3 bases and 0 bases, with 12 bases remaining between them. Per the germline V gene, CDR1 is DFQATT and CDR2 is SNEGSKA (reference sequence). CDR3 nucleotides: TGCAGTGCTAGTGCCGGGGGACGCTCTGGAAACACCATATATTTT. Amino acid sequence: CSASAGGRSGNTIYF.

The chain couples TRBV9 to TRBJ1-3; 10 nucleotides line up with TRBD1. After removal of 0 bases from V and 7 bases from J, the junction contained 4 bases not matched to a gene. Per germline, CDR1 SGDLS and CDR2 YYNGEE. The CDR3 has 15 amino acids. CDR3 region: CASSVEGQGTNTIYF. The CDR3 region has the DNA TGTGCCAGCAGCGTAGAGGGACAGGGGACCAACACCATATATTTT. The complete variable domain, with remaining parts taken from reference TRBV9 and TRBJ1-3, reads DSGVTQTPKHLITATGQRVTLRCSPRSGDLSVYWYQQSLDQGLQFLIQYYNGEERAKGNILERFSAQQFPDLHSELNLSSLELGDSALYFCASSVEGQGTNTIYFGEGSWLTVV.

V is TRBV23-1 and J is TRBJ1-5, with D unresolved. TRBV23-1 is an open reading frame, and its role is uncertain. CDR3 size: 15 residues. Trimming cost V 6 bases and J 4 bases, with 16 bases left between them. The CDR3 DNA follows: TGCGCCAGCAGCCGCGACTTGGTAGCTAATCAGCCCCAGCATTTT. This sequence encodes CASSRDLVANQPQHF.

The CDR3 DNA follows: TGCACCAGCAGCCAGGTTGGGACTAGCGGGGGCCCTACTGACCCCACAGATACGCAGTATTTT. Translation: CTSSQVGTSGGPTDPTDTQYF. The chain has TRBV1 and TRBJ2-3; the table's D call, TRBD2, has no DNA check behind it. TRBV1 constitutes a pseudogene. CDR3 length equals 21 residues.

This chain uses TRBV27 with TRBJ2-4; weak D call: TRBD2 (6 bases). This CDR3 spans 16 amino acids. From germline, CDR1 is MNHEY and CDR2 SMNVEV (reference sequence). The V and J ends lost 5 bases and 3 bases respectively, with 17 bases between them. CDR3 loop: CASSRVARGIKNIQYF. CDR3 nucleotides: TGTGCCAGCAGTCGCGTCGCCCGGGGGATCAAAAACATTCAGTACTTC.